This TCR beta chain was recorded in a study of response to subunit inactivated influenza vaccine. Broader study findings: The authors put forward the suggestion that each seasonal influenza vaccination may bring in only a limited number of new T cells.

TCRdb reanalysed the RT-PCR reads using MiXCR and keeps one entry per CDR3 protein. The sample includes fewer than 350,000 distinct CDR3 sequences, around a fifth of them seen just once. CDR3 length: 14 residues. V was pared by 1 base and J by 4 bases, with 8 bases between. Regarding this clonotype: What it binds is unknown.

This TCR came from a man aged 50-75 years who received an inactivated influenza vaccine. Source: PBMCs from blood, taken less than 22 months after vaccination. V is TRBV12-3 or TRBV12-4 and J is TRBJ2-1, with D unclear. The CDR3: CASSLGYLYNEQFF. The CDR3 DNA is TGTGCCAGCAGTTTAGGGTACCTATACAATGAGCAGTTCTTC.